This T cell receptor beta chain was sequenced for a study of T-cell reconstitution after alpha-beta-depleted transplantation in children. Unique molecular identifiers were built into the TCRbeta library. One entry per CDR3 protein results from TCRdb running MiXCR on the PCR reads. The repertoire holds 500,000 or so distinct CDR3 sequences, with 9.5% to 12% as singletons. The study, taken as a whole, reports: It was reported that alpha-beta T cells came from several hundred expanded graft clones (about two months after transplant). Counts and diversity of T cells one year after transplant came mostly from newly produced T cells. Recipient T cells and thymic progenitors that survived gave rise to the high TCRbeta diversity observed at day 60 in some patients.

This CDR3 has 14 amino acids. The germline CDR1 and CDR2 sequences are KGHSH and LQKENI. With V trimmed by 3 bases and J by 6 bases, 8 bases remained unmatched. This clonotype was counted only a few times. The antigen remains unidentified. V is TRBV18 and J is TRBJ2-7; TRBD1 matches at 7 bases. Sequenced material: PBMCs, mostly from graft donor cells, taken 180 days after TCRalphabeta/CD19-depleted stem cell transplant. This clonotype was sampled from a female patient under 10 years old who had a stem cell transplant for aplastic anemia, so the T cells may come from the graft donor. The CDR3 region is CASSPVATGSEQYV. The CDR3 DNA reads TGTGCCAGCTCACCTGTGGCGACAGGGTCCGAGCAGTACGTC.